This passage covers 26 T cell receptor beta chains from one sample sequenced in a study of T cells in Graves' hyperthyroidism and ophthalmopathy. TCR beta CDR3 regions were amplified from RNA transcripts. In the first-round RT-PCR of the TCR CDR3, the HTBI primer set was used. One entry per CDR3 protein results from TCRdb running MiXCR on the multiplex PCR reads. Of over 250,000 distinct CDR3 sequences listed, 20% to 25% are singletons. The sequenced sample consisted of blood. The receptor set was obtained from a man aged 25-40 years with Graves' ophthalmopathy.

About this clonotype: A single base separates this from a much larger clone, so it may be a read error. V usage is TRBV20-1 and J usage is TRBJ2-3; 10 bases fit TRBD2. J lost 1 base, V lost 3 bases, and 7 bases had no gene match. There are 16 residues in the CDR3. Germline CDR1 and CDR2: DFQATT and SNEGSKA (reference sequence). CDR3 amino acids: CSARGSGTSGTDTQYF. CDR3 nucleotides: TGCAGTGCTAGGGGTTCCGGGACTAGCGGCACAGATACGCAGTATTTT.

Only a few counts were recorded for this clonotype. The chain uses TRBV7-9 and TRBJ2-1; TRBD2 aligns across 12 bases. The CDR3 extends over 15 amino acids. V shed 6 bases and J 5 bases; nucleotides not matched to a gene: 5. CDR1 SEHNR and CDR2 FQNEAQ come from the germline V gene (reference sequence). The CDR3 DNA reads TGTGCCAGCAGTCTTACTAGCGGGGGGAACAATGAGCAGTTCTTC. The encoded protein is CASSLTSGGNNEQFF.

This clonotype has only a few counts. The V and J genes are TRBV28 and TRBJ2-7, with 10 bases fitting TRBD2. With V trimmed by 4 bases and J by 3 bases, 6 bases remained unmatched. CDR3 length equals 15 residues. Germline V CDR1 and CDR2: MDHEN, SYDVKM. In DNA, the CDR3 is TGTGCCAGCAGTTCCCCGGGACTAGCGTTCTACGAGCAGTACTTC. The encoded protein is CASSSPGLAFYEQYF.

This rearrangement joins TRBV6-1 to TRBJ2-2, with D possibly TRBD2 on 5 matching bases. The germline V gene has CDR1 MNHNS and CDR2 SASEGT. Trimming stripped 6 bases from V and 4 bases from J, with 9 bases between. The CDR3 covers 13 residues. The CDR3 DNA reads as TGTGCCAGCAGAAGAACTAGCACCGGGGAGCTGTTTTTT. This codes for CASRRTSTGELFF.

This clonotype was found a few times. In DNA form, the CDR3 reads TGTGCCACCAGTTCTTTGGCGGGAGATCCGACAGATACGCAGTATTTT. It is translated as CATSSLAGDPTDTQYF. The chain couples TRBV24-1 to TRBJ2-3; TRBD2 matches 7 bases. The CDR3 has 16 amino acids. With 6 bases clipped from V and 3 bases from J, the junction kept 11 bases outside the gene matches. CDR1 KGHDR and CDR2 SFDVKD come from the germline V gene.

Many counts were recorded for this clonotype. J is TRBJ2-3 and V is TRBV12-3 or TRBV12-4, with 14 bases that match TRBD2. The CDR3 contains 18 residues. The V and J ends lost 6 bases and 0 bases, in that order; junction bases with no gene match: 8. The CDR3 region has the DNA TGTGCCAGCAGCACGACTAGCGGGAGGGCCGGGAGCACAGATACGCAGTATTTT. Translation gives CASSTTSGRAGSTDTQYF.

The table lists this clonotype with many counts. V is TRBV2 and J is TRBJ1-5, with 8 bases matching TRBD1. This CDR3 has 15 amino acids. CDR1 is SNHLY, CDR2 FYNNEI, per germline. V lost 4 bases, J lost 1 base, and 3 bases stayed unmatched. CDR3 sequence (DNA): TGTGCCAGCAGTGGACAGGGGACGAGCAATCAGCCCCAGCATTTT. It specifies CASSGQGTSNQPQHF.

The chain carries TRBV19 and TRBJ2-3; D call uncertain. Between the trimmed V and J ends, which lost 5 bases and 2 bases, there was a span of 11 bases. There are 14 residues in the CDR3. CDR1 is LNHDA, CDR2 SQIVND, per germline (reference sequence). CDR3 residues: CASSLDEVTDTQYF. The CDR3 DNA sequence: TGTGCCAGTAGTTTGGACGAGGTCACAGATACGCAGTATTTT.

The table lists this clonotype with many counts. The gene calls are TRBV2 and TRBJ1-1; D not resolved. Germline CDR1 reads SNHLY; CDR2 reads FYNNEI. This CDR3 region has 11 residues. Deletions cut 6 bases from V and 7 bases from J, with 9 bases between. The chain's CDR3 is CASRTSREAFF. In DNA form, the CDR3 reads TGTGCCAGCAGGACGAGTCGTGAAGCTTTCTTT.

In its sample, this clonotype was seen a few times. The rearrangement uses TRBV5-6 and TRBJ2-5, with TRBD2 identical over 9 bases. Germline assignment: CDR1 SGHDT and CDR2 YYEEEE. This CDR3 has 15 residues. The J segment lost 4 bases and the V segment lost 1 base, leaving 5 bases of the junction unmatched. CDR3 sequence: CASSLREAGGETQYF. The CDR3 region has the DNA TGTGCCAGCAGCTTGAGGGAAGCGGGAGGAGAGACCCAGTACTTC.

At least ten counts were recorded for this clonotype. The chain is built from TRBV11-2 and TRBJ2-7, with 8 bases fitting TRBD2. The length of the CDR3 is 14 residues. Germline CDR1 reads SGHAT; CDR2 reads FQNNGV. V trimming: 3 bases; J trimming: 2 bases; junction bases outside the gene matches: 3. CDR3 residues: CASSLLAGPYEQYF. CDR3 DNA: TGTGCCAGCAGCTTGCTAGCGGGCCCCTACGAGCAGTACTTC.

The rearrangement links TRBV7-9 to TRBJ1-2; the match to TRBD1 covers 10 bases. Trimming removed 5 bases from V and 7 bases from J; junction bases left unmatched: 13. The CDR3 spans 16 residues. Germline CDR1 and CDR2: SEHNR and FQNEAQ (reference sequence). CDR3 in DNA: TGTGCCAGCAGCCAATCGACAGGGGGCGCGGTTGGTGGCTACACCTTC. Protein sequence: CASSQSTGGAVGGYTF.

In this sample, this clonotype turned up a few times. The chain couples TRBV7-9 to TRBJ1-4; TRBD1 is a possible D gene (6 bases). Trimming pared 2 bases from V and 6 bases from J, leaving 16 bases between. The germline gives CDR1 SEHNR, CDR2 FQNEAQ (reference sequence). The CDR3 loop spans 16 amino acids. CDR3 protein: CASSLTTQGRDEKLFF. The CDR3 region has the DNA TGTGCCAGCAGCTTAACTACTCAGGGGCGCGATGAAAAACTGTTTTTT.

J is TRBJ2-3 and V is TRBV18; 10 positions match TRBD2. V shed 0 bases and J 4 bases; nucleotides not matched to a gene: 4. CDR1 is KGHSH, CDR2 LQKENI, per germline. The CDR3 is 16 residues long. As DNA, the CDR3 is TGTGCCAGCTCACCACCGCTAGCGGGAGAGTCAGATACGCAGTATTTT. It specifies CASSPPLAGESDTQYF. Together with reference TRBV18 and TRBJ2-3, the CDR3 gives the full variable domain: NAGVMQNPRHLVRRRGQEARLRCSPMKGHSHVYWYRQLPEEGLKFMVYLQKENIIDESGMPKERFSAEFPKEGPSILRIQQVVRGDSAAYFCASSPPLAGESDTQYFGPGTRLTVL.

This clonotype was detected only a few times. The V and J genes are TRBV11-3 and TRBJ2-4; TRBD1 aligns across 9 bases. There are 14 residues in the CDR3. The germline V gene has CDR1 SGHNT and CDR2 YENEEA. After removal of 5 bases from V and 7 bases from J, the junction contained 6 bases not matched to a gene. CDR3 region: CASSPRQGGNIQYF. The CDR3 coding sequence is TGTGCCAGCAGCCCACGACAGGGGGGGAACATTCAGTACTTC.

The CDR3 reads CASSERGAGGRANVLTF. CDR3 DNA: TGTGCCAGCAGTGAAAGGGGTGCCGGGGGGAGGGCCAACGTCCTGACTTTC. This chain connects TRBV6-1 to TRBJ2-6, with 7 bases matching TRBD2. This CDR3 region has 17 residues. The germline V gene has CDR1 MNHNS and CDR2 SASEGT. With V trimmed by 2 bases and J by 5 bases, 9 bases remained unmatched.

The rearrangement uses TRBV29-1 and TRBJ1-4, with TRBD1 as a possible D gene (6 bases). The CDR3 is 15 residues long. Between the trimmed V and J ends, which lost 6 bases and 4 bases, there was a span of 18 bases. CDR1 is SQVTM and CDR2 is ANQGSEA in the germline V gene. The CDR3 is CSVAAGTLNNEKLFF. The CDR3 DNA reads as TGCAGCGTAGCTGCCGGGACACTAAATAATGAAAAACTGTTTTTT.

The chain is built from TRBV29-1 and TRBJ2-3; TRBD1 is a possible D gene (6 bases). The germline V and J ends were trimmed by 7 bases and 5 bases, with 13 bases remaining between them. The CDR3 contains 12 residues. Germline CDR1 reads SQVTM; CDR2 reads ANQGSEA. The CDR3 DNA is TGCAGCGAGCTGGGGGCGGGAGATACGCAGTATTTT. This encodes CSELGAGDTQYF.

This clonotype was counted many times. The V gene is TRBV7-8, the J gene TRBJ1-1; 8 bases map to TRBD1. The V segment lost 5 bases and the J segment 3 bases; nucleotides outside the gene matches: 11. Germline V gene sequence: CDR1 SGHVS, CDR2 FQNEAQ. CDR3 length: 16 amino acids. CDR3 in amino acids: CASSPGQGGLDTEAFF. The CDR3 nucleotides read TGTGCCAGCAGCCCCGGACAGGGAGGCTTGGACACTGAAGCTTTCTTT.

CDR3 sequence: CASGTGGEQYF. The CDR3 region has the DNA TGTGCCAGCGGGACAGGCGGCGAGCAGTACTTC. The gene calls are TRBV11-3 and TRBJ2-7, with 8 positions matching TRBD1. The CDR3 runs 11 residues. Trimming removed 8 bases from V and 6 bases from J; junction bases left unmatched: 3. The V gene's germline CDR1 is SGHNT and CDR2 YENEEA.

The chain is built from TRBV30 and TRBJ2-1; no firm D call. The V end was cut by 4 bases, the J end by 10 bases, with 11 bases between. Germline CDR1 and CDR2: GTSNPN and SVGIG (reference sequence). The CDR3 totals 11 residues. The CDR3 reads CAWKGNYEQFF. The CDR3, as DNA: TGTGCCTGGAAGGGAAACTACGAGCAGTTCTTC.

This clonotype appeared once. The chain recombines TRBV15 with TRBJ1-4; 9 bases map to TRBD1. V lost 1 base and J lost 8; bases outside the gene matches: 5. The CDR3 runs to 15 residues. Germline CDR1 reads LNHNV; CDR2 reads YYDKDF (reference sequence). CDR3 in DNA: TGTGCCACCAGCAGAGGGGACAGGGCCTGGGAAAAACTGTTTTTT. As protein: CATSRGDRAWEKLFF. Full variable domain (rest looked up from reference TRBV15 and TRBJ1-4): DAMVIQNPRYQVTQFGKPVTLSCSQTLNHNVMYWYQQKSSQAPKLLFHYYDKDFNNEADTPDNFQSRRPNTSFCFLDIRSPGLGDTAMYLCATSRGDRAWEKLFFGSGTQLSVL.

This clonotype showed up many times. The chain links TRBV12-3 or TRBV12-4 to TRBJ2-3; D possibly corresponds to TRBD1 (6 bases). Trimming removed 2 bases from V and 3 bases from J, with 15 bases in between. The CDR3 runs to 16 residues. CDR3 nucleotide sequence: TGTGCCAGCAGTTTATCCCTCGACAGGCCGACAGATACGCAGTATTTT. Protein: CASSLSLDRPTDTQYF.

The chain couples TRBV5-1 to TRBJ2-3, with D possibly matching TRBD1 (6 bases). This CDR3 has 16 amino acids. The V gene lost 1 base and the J gene lost 0 bases, with 12 bases spanning the gap. The V gene's germline CDR1 is SGHRS and CDR2 YFSETQ. CDR3 amino acids: CASSLPGTTSTDTQYF. The CDR3 DNA reads as TGCGCCAGCAGCTTGCCGGGGACAACTAGCACAGATACGCAGTATTTT.

The chain combines TRBV28 with TRBJ2-3; D may be TRBD1 (7 bases). Germline V gene lookup returns CDR1 MDHEN and CDR2 SYDVKM. The CDR3 is 15 amino acids. V lost 6 bases, J lost 3 bases, and 16 bases lay in between. DNA of the CDR3: TGTGCCAGCAGGCCGGAGGGGGCGCGGACAGATACGCAGTATTTT. This encodes CASRPEGARTDTQYF.

DNA for the CDR3: TGTGCCAGCAGACGGGGACAGTATAATCAGCCCCAGCATTTT. Its protein is CASRRGQYNQPQHF. V and J are TRBV11-3 and TRBJ1-5; TRBD1 matches 7 bases. Unmatched junction bases numbered 6, after V lost 6 bases and J lost 4 bases. The germline gives CDR1 SGHNT, CDR2 YENEEA. The CDR3 loop spans 14 amino acids.